The present T cell receptor (beta chain) was sequenced within a study of cytomegalovirus exposure and HLA in healthy donors (TCRdb year 2017). Regarding the study in general: An earlier analysis of about 560 of the donors reported 250 to 350 Gb of sequence data and 95 million to 120 million unique TCR beta sequences obtained from about 180 million T cells. To study patterns of TCR occurrence, a later analysis re-analyzed previously published TCR beta repertoires from around 660 donors and added high-resolution HLA genotyping. Among the 398 genotyped donors, 81% belonged to the genetic ancestry cluster associated with self-reported Caucasian donors. In an earlier analysis of 587 of the donors, high-throughput TCR beta sequencing was used to judge whether each TCR beta V gene segment behaved as functional or pseudogenic. Every repertoire in the discovery cohort had been generated on one and the same sequencing platform. Because of strong linkage in the cohort, four or five DR-DQ haplotypes were treated as single units for association and clustering. Donor age, sex, ethnicity and CMV serostatus were compiled alongside the repertoire data. Among a few hundred genotyped donors of the cohort, an average of 235,054 unique TCR beta nucleotide sequences were sequenced per donor, around 18% of them non-productive. The study profiled the T cell repertoires of around 700 subjects by immunosequencing and related them to cytomegalovirus serostatus. A separate validation cohort of 90 to 150 different subjects was used in addition to the roughly 700-subject first cohort. The aim of the study was to test whether cataloging public T cell receptors could identify signatures of past pathogen exposure. The study combined high-throughput TCR immunosequencing, statistical association of individual TCRs with disease status, and machine learning to predict cytomegalovirus infection status. HLA typing included class I and class II loci at four-digit resolution. Rather than drawing on any new phenotypic data, the later analysis identified candidate immune exposures from TCR beta sequences and the way those sequences occurred across donors. Typing coverage varied by locus: about 620-630 donors for A, B, C, DRB1 and DQB1; approximately 500 for DQA1; around 570 for DPA1; more than 450 for DPB1. A later genetic analysis took genome-wide SNP genotypes for about three fifths of the 666 donors and used that subset as a discovery cohort. Roughly 300 gigabases of sequencing data and some 85 million unique TCR sequences were included in an early release covering about 600 HLA-typed donors. The paper as a whole reports these results and caveats: In an earlier analysis of fewer than 750 of the donors, most TCR beta V segments were observed in productive rearrangements about 87% or about 30% of the time, broadly matching IMGT annotations. Some IMGT-functional V segments, including TRBV6-2 and TRBV6-3, could not be told apart with the 87-base-pair reads, so those segments were excluded. In a later analysis, several top co-occurrence clusters were reported to appear linked to parvovirus B19, influenza, CMV and Epstein-Barr virus. In this cohort, only TCR beta chains were sequenced, and detectable features were limited by the absence of alpha or paired-chain data. A further reported finding was that TCR beta sequences accurately predicted the HLA-A and HLA-B alleles for most subjects in the first cohort. Because some donors lacked HLA typing at each locus, the association tests relied only on the typed subset. The classifier was reported to diagnose cytomegalovirus status with high specificity and sensitivity in both the original cohort and the validation cohort. The authors suggested that the approach could potentially be generalized to other disease states and immunological phenotypes. In vitro tests confirmed that a few of the cytomegalovirus-associated TCR beta chains recognize cytomegalovirus antigens. When HLA alleles, especially DR and DQ, strongly co-occurred, attributing TCR associations to individual alleles was difficult. A later analysis found that HLA-associated TCR beta chains were more clonally expanded and had lower generation probabilities than equally common non-associated chains. Linkage disequilibrium might explain the correlated functional status among segregating V segments, but an unknown experimental factor could not be excluded. For the cohort, immune exposure information was limited to CMV serostatus. Most TCR sequences were seen in very few donors, while some public TCRs were found in many individuals. The earlier analysis of 450 to 700 of the donors excluded roughly 16 rarely observed V segments, including chromosome 9 orphons, because counts were too low. The presence/absence analyses assumed that sequencing depth was roughly uniform across donors, and that assumption may not be true. A later analysis found that most CMV-associated TCR beta chains appeared HLA-restricted, with HLA associations seemingly driven largely by CMV exposure. V-gene and J-gene trimming of TCR beta chains was associated with a missense DCLRE1C variant in a later genetic analysis, and the association was replicated in an independent cohort. In the study, approximately 160 TCR beta chains were listed as associated with cytomegalovirus. A later genetic analysis reported fewer N-insertions in productive TCRs among donors in an Asian-associated ancestry cluster than the approximately 700-donor mean. According to a later analysis, TCR association rates differed among HLA loci, with DRB1 alleles showing the most associated TCRs and HLA-C alleles showing the fewest. A cluster of highly shared sequence variants was judged likely to be a technical artifact of the sequencing pipeline. Specific HLA alleles were associated with 15,000 to 20,000 TCR beta sequences at a false discovery rate of 0.05 in a later analysis.

The cohort was made up of roughly 670 healthy bone marrow donors. All cohort members were sampled while nominally healthy, although unrecorded immune exposures were likely present. The donor tested CMV seronegative and was one of the 352 seronegative cohort members. A peripheral blood sample was provided by each donor, and peripheral blood mononuclear cells were used for TCR beta sequencing. Genomic DNA was extracted from the blood cell samples with the Qiagen DNeasy Blood Extraction Kit. This clone is a singleton in its sample. The antigen it binds to is not known. Per-base quality was not reported, and no clone a single base away is much larger than it. The CDR3 has 14 amino acids, counting the end cysteine and phenylalanine. CDR3 DNA only is kept here, 42 bases in frame from base 1. CDR1 is given as SEHNR and CDR2 as FQNEAQ, both from the germline V gene (reference sequence). At the junction V is shortened by 6 bases and J by 5 bases, with 16 bases in between.

Libraries were prepared through the immunoSEQ multiplex PCR assay. For the multiplex PCR, a mixture combining 60 forward primers for TCR Vbeta segments and 13 reverse primers for TCR Jbeta segments was used. The CDR3 region of rearranged TCR beta genes was amplified from genomic DNA by a multiplex PCR assay. The Illumina HiSeq System was used to sequence the amplified TCR beta libraries as 87-base-pair reads. The paper's processing steps were these. Across the 600 to 700 repertoires, a later analysis counted roughly 77 million unique TCR beta chains, approximately 10 million of which were shared by at least two donors. Raw reads were error-corrected and collapsed into unique sequences with a nearest-neighbor algorithm that merged closely related sequences to remove PCR and sequencing errors. V, D and J gene segments were assigned by aligning CDR3 sequences to IMGT reference sequences. For a sequence to be retained, at least a six-nucleotide match to both a V gene segment and a J gene segment was required. Rearrangements were called productive when the CDR3 lacked stop codons and stayed in frame with V and J; all others were non-productive. CDR3 was defined according to IMGT convention as the region running from the second conserved V-encoded cysteine to the conserved J-encoded phenylalanine. Sequences without an unambiguous match to a single V gene segment were excluded from the earlier analysis of a few hundred of the donors. In an earlier analysis of 587 of the donors, a V segment was called functional when productive rearrangements were above 56.7%, and segregating when the standard deviation between donors exceeded 5%. A statistical classification framework was built for diagnosing cytomegalovirus status from the catalog of TCR beta chain sequences. V and J gene assignment, in a later analysis, came from comparing TCR nucleotide sequences with IMGT/GENE-DB human TR gene sequences. A later analysis assigned CDR3 sequences and most-parsimonious VDJ recombination scenarios with the TCRdist pipeline. In a later analysis, each TCR beta chain was defined by its CDR3 amino acid sequence together with its V-gene family, and reads lacking a unique V-gene family were excluded. To address suspected cross-contamination and a sequencing artifact, a later analysis removed roughly 580 highly shared, low-generation-probability nucleotide sequences. A later analysis calculated a clonal expansion index for each public chain from normalized within-repertoire ranks of inferred template counts. A later analysis computed generation probabilities with a VDJ recombination model fitted to out-of-frame rearrangements, and checked the results against IGoR. In a later analysis, hypergeometric tests were used to score TCR-TCR, TCR-HLA and TCR-CMV co-occurrence, with a repertoire-size bias correction applied to TCR pairs. To estimate false discovery rates, a later analysis permuted the HLA or CMV assignments 20 times. A later analysis grouped co-occurring TCRs with DBSCAN, adding TCRdist sequence similarity when clustering within HLA-allele-positive subsets. For co-occurrence clustering, repertoires with fewer than 30,000 or more than 120,000 public chains were excluded, along with five repertoires with anomalous nucleotide sharing. TCRdb provides this immuneACCESS table in a form limited to in-frame rearrangements. Some clones are lacking; in checked studies, under half of them reflect an unresolved V gene, and why the rest are absent is not known. That table supplies the V and J calls and clone size; D and trimming were determined from the DNA. The sample yields about 140,000 clones; about 85% were counted once. 3.1% of the sample comes from the top ten.

Specimen: PBMCs. The sequence was obtained from a female donor in good health and CMV-seronegative. This chain is built from TRBV7-9 and TRBJ1-2; a tentative D call is TRBD1 (5 bases match). The CDR3 is CASSSDTRLYGYTF. The bases read TGTGCCAGCAGTTCGGACACCCGCCTGTATGGCTACACCTTC. The full variable domain, with segments outside the CDR3 supplied by the reference TRBV7-9 and TRBJ1-2 proteins, appears as DTGVSQNPRHKITKRGQNVTFRCDPISEHNRLYWYRQTLGQGPEFLTYFQNEAQLEKSRLLSDRFSAERPKGSFSTLEIQRTEQGDSAMYLCASSSDTRLYGYTFGSGTRLTVV.